This T cell receptor beta chain was identified during a study of read filtering for tumor transcriptome and immune sequencing. Study-level background: Mean patient age was approximately 66 years, range roughly 45 to 85; over 16 male, 12 to 15 female.

The CDR3 spans 13 residues. The germline CDR1 and CDR2 sequences are MNHNS and SASEGT. J lost 1 base, V lost 8 bases, and 1 base had no gene match. This clonotype was counted at least ten times. Its antigen is not identified. Points from the study as a whole: In IR-seq, single-read clonotypes were roughly 82% of clonotypes but approximately 4% of reads. Compared with RNA-seq, IR-seq gave much higher clonotype depth and reliability.

This library used around 0.4 ug RNA and molecular barcoded adaptors spanning alpha/delta and beta/gamma chains. TCRdb fed the reads into MiXCR, producing one record per CDR3 protein. The profile covers about 54,000 distinct CDR3 sequences, with roughly an eighth appearing a single time and about a sixth taken by the ten largest. Bone marrow was sampled from every patient at the time of active disease. The specimen sequenced was a population of CD138-negative cells sorted from bone marrow. This clonotype was sampled from a donor aged 40 or over with multiple myeloma. The chain joins TRBV6-1 to TRBJ2-3; 9 nucleotides match TRBD1. In DNA, the CDR3 is TGTGCCAGCCGGGACAGGGGCACAGATACGCAGTATTTT. It is translated as CASRDRGTDTQYF.